This T cell receptor beta chain appears in the sequencing data of a study of blood T cell repertoires in COVID-19. Clones were read by immunoSEQ multiplex PCR, and TCRdb kept only the in-frame ones, dropping some. Here the sample spans tens of thousands of clones, roughly 80% being singletons. In germline, CDR1 is LNHDA, CDR2 SQIVND (reference sequence). Unmatched junction bases numbered 5, after V lost 3 bases and J lost 4 bases. The CDR3 runs to 15 residues. The receptor was derived from a human donor in a cohort sampled during active or convalescent COVID-19. The specimen was peripheral blood. The J gene is TRBJ2-1, the V gene TRBV19, with 8 bases identical to TRBD1. As DNA, the CDR3 is TGTGCCAGTAGTATTCTCAGGGGGCTGTACAATGAGCAGTTCTTC. It is translated as CASSILRGLYNEQFF.